A single sample is the source of the 6 T cell receptor beta chains below, sequenced in a study of T cells in localized non-small cell lung cancer. Data came from immunoSEQ multiplex PCR; TCRdb stores just in-frame clones and leaves some out. In the table there are 30,000 to 40,000 clones, almost 90% of which are singletons. Sequencing used peripheral blood, obtained before any cancer treatment. All receptors derive from a man aged 40 to 70 with stage I lung adenocarcinoma.

The chain links TRBV10-3 to TRBJ2-1; D remains unclear. This CDR3 is built from 11 residues. V lost 6 bases and J lost 8, with 8 bases in between. Germline CDR1 ENHRY, CDR2 SYGVKD. The CDR3 protein is CAISSSDEQFF. Here the CDR3 DNA reads TGTGCCATCAGCTCTAGTGATGAGCAGTTCTTC.

The CDR3 protein is CASSQTSGANTGELFF. CDR3 coding DNA: TGTGCCAGCAGCCAGACTAGCGGGGCGAACACCGGGGAGCTGTTTTTT. The V call is TRBV7-2, the J call TRBJ2-2; 11 bases align to TRBD2. The J segment lost 0 bases and the V segment lost 5 bases, leaving 2 bases of the junction unmatched. There are 16 residues in the CDR3. Per the germline V gene, CDR1 is SGHTA and CDR2 is FQGNSA. Using reference TRBV7-2 and TRBJ2-2 for the parts outside the CDR3, the full variable domain is GAGVSQSPSNKVTEKGKDVELRCDPISGHTALYWYRQSLGQGLEFLIYFQGNSAPDKSGLPSDRFSAERTGGSVSTLTIQRTQQEDSAVYLCASSQTSGANTGELFFGEGSRLTVL.

The chain employs TRBV13 and TRBJ2-3; D is tentatively TRBD1 or TRBD2 (5 bases each). CDR1 is PRHDT, CDR2 FYEKMQ, per germline (reference sequence). This CDR3 region has 13 residues. Trimming removed 4 bases at V and 5 bases at J, with 10 bases between. In nucleotides, the CDR3 is TGTGCCAGCAGCTCACTAGGGGTAGATACGCAGTATTTT. This codes for CASSSLGVDTQYF.

In DNA, the CDR3 is TGCGCCAGCAGCTTGGAACCGAACACCGGGGAGCTGTTTTTT. Translated, it gives CASSLEPNTGELFF. This sequence joins TRBV5-1 and TRBJ2-2; no firm D call. The CDR3 is 14 residues long. Trimming took off 0 bases at V and 0 bases at J, with 3 bases between the two ends. Germline-derived CDR1 and CDR2 are SGHRS and YFSETQ.

Here the CDR3 reads CASSVAVRTGTSEQFF. CDR3 nucleotides: TGTGCCAGCAGCGTAGCAGTCAGGACAGGGACTTCTGAGCAGTTCTTC. This chain uses TRBV9 with TRBJ2-1; 8 nucleotides match TRBD1. V lost 0 bases, J lost 9 bases, and 11 bases stayed unmatched. Germline CDR1 and CDR2: SGDLS and YYNGEE. This CDR3 comprises 16 residues.

The gene calls are TRBV6-6 and TRBJ1-2; no firm D call. CDR3 length: 11 residues. V was trimmed by 5 bases and J by 4 bases, leaving 5 bases between them. Germline CDR1 MNHNY, CDR2 SVGAGI (reference sequence). CDR3 residues: CASSESYGYTF. DNA for the CDR3: TGTGCCAGCAGTGAAAGCTATGGCTACACCTTC.